This TCR beta chain originates from a study of sequential checkpoint blockade in melanoma. Treatment noted: randomized to nivolumab then ipilimumab (arm A) or the reverse (arm B). Repertoires were generated with immunoSEQ multiplex PCR, while TCRdb's copy carries only in-frame clones and drops some. The data hold under 40,000 clones, with over 75% observed a single time. The CDR3 consists of 15 residues. The V segment lost 0 bases and the J segment 7 bases; nucleotides outside the gene matches: 7. Germline V gives CDR1 SGDLS, CDR2 YYNGEE. This clonotype was sampled from a human donor with melanoma. The chain carries TRBV9 and TRBJ2-1; 7 bases are shared with TRBD1. The material sequenced was CD8+ T cells sorted from blood (inferred from file names), taken from a patient given nivolumab and ipilimumab in sequence. In DNA, the CDR3 is TGTGCCAGCAGCGTAGGAAGGGGGCTCAGGAATGAGCAGTTCTTC. The encoded protein is CASSVGRGLRNEQFF. The variable domain in full, completed from reference TRBV9 and TRBJ2-1, reads DSGVTQTPKHLITATGQRVTLRCSPRSGDLSVYWYQQSLDQGLQFLIQYYNGEERAKGNILERFSAQQFPDLHSELNLSSLELGDSALYFCASSVGRGLRNEQFFGPGTRLTVL.